The 21 T cell receptor beta chains given below trace back to one sample, sequenced in a study of T cell changes during pregnancy in multiple sclerosis. Using immunoSEQ multiplex PCR, the repertoire was profiled, and TCRdb retains in-frame clones only, with some absent. The profile shows roughly 68,000 clones, just over 90% of them singletons. The sequencing here drew on peripheral blood, taken in the second trimester of pregnancy. The receptors derive from a female donor in good health, enrolled as a control in a pregnancy study.

The V gene is TRBV5-1, the J gene TRBJ2-7, with 10 bases aligning to TRBD2. The CDR3 spans 16 residues. Germline V gives CDR1 SGHRS, CDR2 YFSETQ. The V gene end was trimmed by 0 bases and the J gene end by 2 bases; junction bases not matched to a gene: 5. In nucleotides, the CDR3 is TGCGCCAGCAGCTTGGGGACTAGCGGTGCCGCCTACGAGCAGTACTTC. Its translation: CASSLGTSGAAYEQYF.

The genes are TRBV28 and TRBJ2-5, with 8 bases identical to TRBD1. There are 16 residues in the CDR3. CDR1 MDHEN and CDR2 SYDVKM come from the germline V gene. With V trimmed by 6 bases and J by 5 bases, 14 bases remained unmatched. The CDR3 nucleotides read TGTGCCAGCAGCCCCCGGACAGGGAACACGAGGGAGACCCAGTACTTC. Residues: CASSPRTGNTRETQYF.

This clone showed up just once. In DNA form, the CDR3 reads TGTGCCAGCAATCCAGGGCCCCGCTATGGCTACACCTTC. Protein: CASNPGPRYGYTF. The rearrangement links TRBV28 to TRBJ1-2; a weak D match, TRBD1 (5 bases). This CDR3 comprises 13 residues. V lost 7 bases and J lost 4, with 13 bases in between. Germline V CDR1 and CDR2: MDHEN, SYDVKM.

The chain joins TRBV19 to TRBJ1-1; TRBD1 is a possible D gene (6 bases). There are 14 residues in the CDR3. The germline V gene encodes CDR1 LNHDA and CDR2 SQIVND (reference sequence). Between the trimmed V and J ends, which lost 5 bases and 1 base, there was a span of 11 bases. CDR3 sequence (DNA): TGTGCCAGTAGTTTTAGGGGGAAGAACACTGAAGCTTTCTTT. Translation: CASSFRGKNTEAFF.

This sequence joins TRBV7-9 and TRBJ2-2, with 7 bases identical to TRBD2. The germline V gene encodes CDR1 SEHNR and CDR2 FQNEAQ (reference sequence). The CDR3 length is 16 residues. J gave up 8 bases and V 5 bases, and 14 bases lay outside the gene matches. Here the CDR3 reads CASSPPASGVGGELFF. Here the CDR3 DNA reads TGTGCCAGCAGCCCCCCGGCTAGCGGTGTAGGGGGGGAGCTGTTTTTT.

The chain links TRBV19 to TRBJ2-6, with TRBD1 identical over 12 bases. The CDR3 has 18 amino acids. With V trimmed by 7 bases and J by 4 bases, 11 bases remained unmatched. Germline values: CDR1 LNHDA, CDR2 SQIVND (reference sequence). The CDR3 is CASIDPGQGAGGANVLTF. CDR3 sequence (DNA): TGTGCCAGTATAGACCCGGGACAGGGGGCGGGCGGGGCCAACGTCCTGACTTTC.

This sequence joins TRBV4-1 and TRBJ2-1, with unresolved D. With 0 bases removed from V and 4 bases from J, the gap between germline ends came to 13 bases. Per the germline V gene, CDR1 is MGHRA and CDR2 is YSYEKL. The CDR3 consists of 16 residues. The chain's CDR3 is CASSQDPPTEYNEQFF. The DNA for the CDR3 is TGCGCCAGCAGCCAAGATCCCCCTACAGAGTACAATGAGCAGTTCTTC.

The rearrangement links TRBV28 to TRBJ1-5; D call uncertain. CDR3 length: 16 amino acids. CDR1 is MDHEN, CDR2 SYDVKM, per germline. The V end lost 6 bases, the J end lost 1 base, and 16 bases lay between the germline ends. The CDR3 here is CASSRLTRLSNQPQHF. The CDR3 bases are TGTGCCAGCAGCCGCCTGACGAGGCTCAGCAATCAGCCCCAGCATTTT.

The rearrangement links TRBV5-5 to TRBJ2-7; D might be TRBD2 (5 bases). The ends were cut back, 4 bases at V and 3 bases at J, with 11 bases in the middle. The CDR3 is 13 amino acids. CDR1 is SGHKS and CDR2 is YYEKEE in the germline V gene (reference sequence). The CDR3 bases are TGTGCCAGCAGCCCGCGAGGAGGCTACGAGCAGTACTTC. Its translation: CASSPRGGYEQYF. The full variable domain, in which reference TRBV5-5 and TRBJ2-7 provide the parts outside the CDR3, is DAGVTQSPTHLIKTRGQQVTLRCSPISGHKSVSWYQQVLGQGPQFIFQYYEKEERGRGNFPDRFSARQFPNYSSELNVNALLLGDSALYLCASSPRGGYEQYFGPGTRLTVT.

This chain joins TRBV19 and TRBJ2-1, with TRBD1 matching 8 bases. The CDR3 loop spans 14 amino acids. Germline CDR1 is LNHDA and CDR2 is SQIVND (reference sequence). Germline trimming cut 6 bases from V and 5 bases from J; bases unmatched to any gene: 6. The CDR3 bases are TGTGCCAGTAGCAGACAGGGGCAAAACAATGAGCAGTTCTTC. This sequence encodes CASSRQGQNNEQFF.

The chain is built from TRBV29-1 and TRBJ2-1; 8 positions agree with TRBD1. The CDR3 is 13 residues long. The V gene end was trimmed by 4 bases and the J gene end by 8 bases; junction bases not matched to a gene: 7. The germline V gene has CDR1 SQVTM and CDR2 ANQGSEA. The CDR3 spells CSVVPRGRDEQFF. CDR3 nucleotide sequence: TGCAGCGTTGTGCCCAGGGGGCGGGATGAGCAGTTCTTC.

The gene calls are TRBV27 and TRBJ2-7, with TRBD2 matching over 9 bases. CDR3 length: 14 amino acids. Trimming removed 5 bases from V and 0 bases from J; junction bases left unmatched: 2. CDR1 is MNHEY and CDR2 is SMNVEV in the germline V gene (reference sequence). The CDR3 sequence is CASSAGGVSYEQYF. The CDR3 coding sequence is TGTGCCAGCAGTGCGGGGGGGGTCTCCTACGAGCAGTACTTC.

The chain joins TRBV27 to TRBJ2-1; D is unclear. CDR3 length equals 13 residues. Germline CDR1 reads MNHEY; CDR2 reads SMNVEV (reference sequence). The V gene lost 5 bases and the J gene lost 1 base, with 6 bases spanning the gap. In DNA form, the CDR3 reads TGTGCCAGCAGTCCTCGGTCCTACAATGAGCAGTTCTTC. Protein sequence: CASSPRSYNEQFF.

The chain employs TRBV7-6 and TRBJ1-3; D perhaps matches TRBD1 (6 bases). Trimming shortened V by 4 bases and J by 4 bases, and 11 bases separated the two germline ends. The germline CDR1 and CDR2 sequences are SGHVS and FNYEAQ. The CDR3 is 14 amino acids. The CDR3 loop is CASSSGQYGNTIYF. As DNA, the CDR3 is TGTGCCAGCAGCTCGGGACAATACGGAAACACCATATATTTT.

V gene TRBV7-9 combines with J gene TRBJ2-3, with D uncertain. Trimming removed 5 bases at V and 4 bases at J, with 7 bases between. CDR1 and CDR2 from the germline V gene are SEHNR and FQNEAQ (reference sequence). The CDR3 covers 12 residues. CDR3 amino acids: CASSLGPDTQYF. The CDR3 DNA sequence: TGTGCCAGCAGCCTGGGCCCAGATACGCAGTATTTT. Full variable domain (rest looked up from reference TRBV7-9 and TRBJ2-3): DTGVSQNPRHKITKRGQNVTFRCDPISEHNRLYWYRQTLGQGPEFLTYFQNEAQLEKSRLLSDRFSAERPKGSFSTLEIQRTEQGDSAMYLCASSLGPDTQYFGPGTRLTVL.

The chain links TRBV11-2 to TRBJ1-6; 7 bases are shared with TRBD1. The junction had 5 bases not matched to a gene; V was cut back by 1 base and J by 8 bases. The CDR3 length is 15 residues. Germline V gene lookup returns CDR1 SGHAT and CDR2 FQNNGV. The CDR3 spells CASSLARGSYSPLHF. The CDR3 bases are TGTGCCAGCAGCTTAGCCAGGGGGTCTTATTCACCCCTCCACTTT.

The J gene is TRBJ1-1, the V gene TRBV28; D gene uncertain. This CDR3 region has 17 residues. Between the trimmed V and J ends, which lost 3 bases and 5 bases, there was a span of 22 bases. CDR1 and CDR2 (germline): MDHEN, SYDVKM. The CDR3 DNA reads as TGTGCCAGCAGTTTCCTGAATGTGCGGGGTTGGAAAACTGAAGCTTTCTTT. Its protein product is CASSFLNVRGWKTEAFF.

V usage is TRBV7-3 and J usage is TRBJ2-1, with 8 bases lining up with TRBD2. This CDR3 has 16 residues. Trimming at V came to 5 bases and at J to 0 bases, leaving 6 bases not matched to a gene. Germline V gene sequence: CDR1 SGHTA, CDR2 FQGTGA. CDR3 amino acids: CASSLSGASSYNEQFF. CDR3 nucleotide sequence: TGTGCCAGCAGCCTTAGCGGGGCTAGCTCCTACAATGAGCAGTTCTTC.

The rearrangement links TRBV14 to TRBJ2-1; D may be TRBD2 (6 bases). Germline V gene lookup returns CDR1 SGHDN and CDR2 FVKESK. The CDR3 spans 16 residues. The ends were cut back, 4 bases at V and 0 bases at J, with 13 bases in the middle. The CDR3 sequence is CASSPLGSPSYNEQFF. DNA of the CDR3: TGTGCCAGCAGCCCCCTCGGGAGCCCCTCCTACAATGAGCAGTTCTTC.

The chain combines TRBV5-4 with TRBJ1-1; D uncertain. This CDR3 region has 14 residues. Trimming took 0 bases from V and 5 from J, leaving 11 bases between them. Germline loops: CDR1 SGHNT, CDR2 YYREEE (reference sequence). The chain's CDR3 is CASSLDSGPTEAFF. The CDR3 nucleotides are TGTGCCAGCAGCTTGGATAGTGGGCCTACTGAAGCTTTCTTT.

The genes are TRBV27 and TRBJ2-7, with a possible D match to TRBD1 (5 bases). The CDR3 runs to 14 residues. Germline V gives CDR1 MNHEY, CDR2 SMNVEV (reference sequence). Deletions cut 4 bases from V and 2 bases from J, with 12 bases between. The CDR3 DNA follows: TGTGCCAGCAGTTCTGTAGACAGCACCTACGAGCAGTACTTC. Translation gives CASSSVDSTYEQYF.